The sequence of this TCR beta chain was determined in a study of PD-1 blockade in classical Hodgkin lymphoma. Whole-study findings and limits: The baseline diversity of complete responders showed similarity to that of newly diagnosed patients.

Between the trimmed V and J ends, which lost 6 bases and 2 bases, there was a span of 11 bases. There are 13 residues in the CDR3. Per germline, CDR1 SEHNR and CDR2 FQNEAQ (reference sequence). Produced via immunoSEQ multiplex PCR; TCRdb's table is partial and in-frame only. The table includes roughly 17,000 clones, 83% detected once. Time point noted: cycle 4 day 1 (C4D1), after 6 weeks of nivolumab. Each patient experienced a relapse that followed autologous stem cell transplantation, and brentuximab vedotin exposure varied. As to this clone: Its target is not known.

Sequencing used peripheral blood mononuclear cells (PBMCs), obtained before the fourth cycle of nivolumab. The gene calls are TRBV7-9 and TRBJ2-7, with a weak D call TRBD2 (6 bases). This receptor was obtained from a human donor with classical Hodgkin lymphoma. The CDR3 spells CASSGGSAYEQYF. Written as DNA, the CDR3 is TGTGCCAGCAGTGGGGGGAGCGCCTACGAGCAGTACTTC.